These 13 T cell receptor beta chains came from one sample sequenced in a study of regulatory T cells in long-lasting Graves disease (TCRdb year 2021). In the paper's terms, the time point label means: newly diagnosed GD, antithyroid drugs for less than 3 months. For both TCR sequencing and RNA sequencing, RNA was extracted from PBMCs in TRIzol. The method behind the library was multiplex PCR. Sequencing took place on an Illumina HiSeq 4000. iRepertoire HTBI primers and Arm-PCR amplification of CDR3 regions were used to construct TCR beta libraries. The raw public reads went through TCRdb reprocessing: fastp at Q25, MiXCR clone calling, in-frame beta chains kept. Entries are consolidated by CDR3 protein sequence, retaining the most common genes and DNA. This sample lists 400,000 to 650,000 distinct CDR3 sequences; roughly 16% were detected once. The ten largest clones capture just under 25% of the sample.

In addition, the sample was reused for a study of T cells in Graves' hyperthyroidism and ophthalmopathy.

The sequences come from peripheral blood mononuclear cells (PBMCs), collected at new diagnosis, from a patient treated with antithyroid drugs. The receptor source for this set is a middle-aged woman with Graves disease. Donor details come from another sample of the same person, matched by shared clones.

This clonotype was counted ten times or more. CDR3 sequence reads: CASSYGGSSYNSPLHF. In DNA form, the CDR3 reads TGTGCCAGCAGTTACGGGGGAAGCTCCTATAATTCACCCCTCCACTTT. The chain couples TRBV6-2 or TRBV6-3 to TRBJ1-6; D possibly corresponds to TRBD1 (5 bases). The CDR3 totals 16 residues. Germline V lookup: CDR1 MNHEY, CDR2 SVGEGT. The V end was cut by 2 bases, the J end by 0 bases, with 8 bases between.

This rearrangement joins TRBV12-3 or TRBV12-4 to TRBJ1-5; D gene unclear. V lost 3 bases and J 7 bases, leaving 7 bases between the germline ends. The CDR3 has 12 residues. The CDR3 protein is CASSFNQQPQHF. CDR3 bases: TGTGCCAGCAGTTTCAACCAGCAGCCCCAGCATTTT.

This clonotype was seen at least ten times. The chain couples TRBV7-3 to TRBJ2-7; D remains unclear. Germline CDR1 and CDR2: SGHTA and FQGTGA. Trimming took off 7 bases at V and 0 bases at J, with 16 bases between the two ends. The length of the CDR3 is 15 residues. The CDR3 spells CASIGDGLNSYEQYF. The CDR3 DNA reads TGTGCCAGCATTGGAGACGGATTGAACTCCTACGAGCAGTACTTC.

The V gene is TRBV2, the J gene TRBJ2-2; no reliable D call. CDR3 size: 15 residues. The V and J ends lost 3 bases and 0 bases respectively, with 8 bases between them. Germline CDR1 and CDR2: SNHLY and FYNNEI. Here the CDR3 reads CASSDSPTNTGELFF. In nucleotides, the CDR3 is TGTGCCAGCAGTGATTCGCCTACGAACACCGGGGAGCTGTTTTTT. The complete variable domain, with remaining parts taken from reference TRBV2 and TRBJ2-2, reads EPEVTQTPSHQVTQMGQEVILRCVPISNHLYFYWYRQILGQKVEFLVSFYNNEISEKSEIFDDQFSVERPDGSNFTLKIRSTKLEDSAMYFCASSDSPTNTGELFFGEGSRLTVL.

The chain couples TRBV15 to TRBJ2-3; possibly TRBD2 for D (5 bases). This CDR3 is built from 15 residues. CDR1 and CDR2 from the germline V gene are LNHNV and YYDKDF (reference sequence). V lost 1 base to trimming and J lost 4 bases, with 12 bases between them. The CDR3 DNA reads TGTGCCACCAGCAGAGCGTTAGAGGGTGCAGATACGCAGTATTTT. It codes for CATSRALEGADTQYF.

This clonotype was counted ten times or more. CDR3: CSVDSGGYTF. CDR3 DNA: TGCAGCGTTGACTCAGGGGGCTACACCTTC. The chain employs TRBV29-1 and TRBJ1-2, with a tentative D call TRBD1 (5 bases). This CDR3 contains 10 residues. Germline CDR1 reads SQVTM; CDR2 reads ANQGSEA. V was shortened by 3 bases and J by 8 bases, with 7 bases between the two germline ends.

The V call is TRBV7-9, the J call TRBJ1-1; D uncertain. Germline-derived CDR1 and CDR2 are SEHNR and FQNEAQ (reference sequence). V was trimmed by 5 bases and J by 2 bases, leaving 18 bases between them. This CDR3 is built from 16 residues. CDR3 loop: CASSLKGGLGNTEAFF. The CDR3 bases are TGTGCCAGCAGCCTCAAGGGAGGGCTGGGTAACACTGAAGCTTTCTTT.

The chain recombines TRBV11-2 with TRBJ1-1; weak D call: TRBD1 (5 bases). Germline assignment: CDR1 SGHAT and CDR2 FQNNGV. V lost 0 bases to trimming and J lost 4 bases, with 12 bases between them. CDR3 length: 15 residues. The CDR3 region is CASSLEGGAFTEAFF. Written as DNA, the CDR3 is TGTGCCAGCAGCTTAGAGGGAGGGGCTTTCACTGAAGCTTTCTTT.

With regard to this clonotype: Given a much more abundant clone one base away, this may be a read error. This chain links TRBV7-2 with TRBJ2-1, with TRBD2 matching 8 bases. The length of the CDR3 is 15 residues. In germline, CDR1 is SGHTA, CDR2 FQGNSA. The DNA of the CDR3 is TGTGCCAGCAGCCTTAGCGGGGCTACCTACAATGGGCAGTTCTTC. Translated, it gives CASSLSGATYNGQFF. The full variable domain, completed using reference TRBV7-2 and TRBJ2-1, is GAGVSQSPSNKVTEKGKDVELRCDPISGHTALYWYRQSLGQGLEFLIYFQGNSAPDKSGLPSDRFSAERTGGSVSTLTIQRTQQEDSAVYLCASSLSGATYNGQFFGPGTRLTVL.

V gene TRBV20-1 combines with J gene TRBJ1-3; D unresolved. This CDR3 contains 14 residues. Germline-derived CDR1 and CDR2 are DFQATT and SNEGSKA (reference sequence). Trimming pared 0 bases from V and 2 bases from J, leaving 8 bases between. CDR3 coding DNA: TGCAGTGCTAGAGATTTGGAACCTGGAAACACCATATATTTT. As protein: CSARDLEPGNTIYF.

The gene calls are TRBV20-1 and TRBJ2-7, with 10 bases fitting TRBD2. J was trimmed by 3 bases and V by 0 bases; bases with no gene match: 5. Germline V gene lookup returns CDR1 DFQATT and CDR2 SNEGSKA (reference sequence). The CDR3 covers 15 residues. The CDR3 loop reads CSARDRAGGFYEQYF. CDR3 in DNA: TGCAGTGCTAGAGACAGAGCGGGAGGGTTCTACGAGCAGTACTTC.

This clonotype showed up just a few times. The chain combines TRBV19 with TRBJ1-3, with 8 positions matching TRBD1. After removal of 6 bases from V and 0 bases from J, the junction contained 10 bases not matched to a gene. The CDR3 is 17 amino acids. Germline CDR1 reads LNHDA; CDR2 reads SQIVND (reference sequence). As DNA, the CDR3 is TGTGCCAGTAGGGACCGGACAGGGACCTCCTCTGGAAACACCATATATTTT. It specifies CASRDRTGTSSGNTIYF.

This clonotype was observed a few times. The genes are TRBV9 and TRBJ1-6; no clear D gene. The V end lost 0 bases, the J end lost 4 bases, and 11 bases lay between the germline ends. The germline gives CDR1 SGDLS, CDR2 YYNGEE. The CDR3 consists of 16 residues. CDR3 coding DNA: TGTGCCAGCAGCGTAGGCCAGGCCCCTTATAATTCACCCCTCCACTTT. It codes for CASSVGQAPYNSPLHF. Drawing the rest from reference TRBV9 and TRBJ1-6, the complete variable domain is DSGVTQTPKHLITATGQRVTLRCSPRSGDLSVYWYQQSLDQGLQFLIQYYNGEERAKGNILERFSAQQFPDLHSELNLSSLELGDSALYFCASSVGQAPYNSPLHFGNGTRLTVT.